This passage covers 21 T cell receptor beta chains from one sample sequenced in a study of blood T cell repertoires in COVID-19. Measured with immunoSEQ multiplex PCR; TCRdb has only the in-frame clones, and not every one. The sample carries a few hundred thousand clones, roughly 87% recorded once. Material: PBMCs or T cells enriched from blood (not recorded which). The receptors originated from a woman aged 18-30 years who had recovered from COVID-19.

This clone was found a few times. The rearrangement links TRBV2 to TRBJ1-3, with D unresolved. CDR3 length equals 11 residues. Germline CDR1 reads SNHLY; CDR2 reads FYNNEI. The V end lost 8 bases, the J end lost 8 bases, and 10 bases lay between the germline ends. As DNA, the CDR3 is TGTGCCAGCTCCGTGGCGGACACCATATATTTT. Its translation: CASSVADTIYF. Supplemented by reference TRBV2 and TRBJ1-3, the full variable domain reads EPEVTQTPSHQVTQMGQEVILRCVPISNHLYFYWYRQILGQKVEFLVSFYNNEISEKSEIFDDQFSVERPDGSNFTLKIRSTKLEDSAMYFCASSVADTIYFGEGSWLTVV.

As DNA, the CDR3 is TGTGCCTGGAGTAACTTTAGGGGTTCCTACGAGCAGTACTTC. Protein sequence: CAWSNFRGSYEQYF. This chain joins TRBV30 and TRBJ2-7, with D possibly TRBD1 on 5 matching bases. The germline gives CDR1 GTSNPN, CDR2 SVGIG (reference sequence). This CDR3 comprises 14 residues. The V end was cut by 2 bases, the J end by 1 base, with 12 bases between.

This chain uses TRBV7-2 with TRBJ1-4, with a tentative D call TRBD1 (6 bases). From germline, CDR1 is SGHTA and CDR2 FQGNSA. The V and J ends lost 5 bases and 8 bases respectively, with 21 bases between them. The CDR3 is 16 amino acids. CDR3 sequence (DNA): TGTGCCAGCAGCGCTGGACAGACCTTTTACGTCGAAAAACTGTTTTTT. This gives the protein CASSAGQTFYVEKLFF.

The chain carries TRBV4-3 and TRBJ2-7; D is unresolved. Trimming left V 0 bases short and J 6 bases short, with 9 bases between. This CDR3 is 13 amino acids long. Germline CDR1 reads LGHNA; CDR2 reads YSLEER. CDR3 bases: TGCGCCAGCAGCCAAGATACAGCCCTCGAGCAGTACTTC. Protein sequence: CASSQDTALEQYF.

The chain joins TRBV5-1 to TRBJ1-5, with 7 nucleotides matching TRBD1. The length of the CDR3 is 14 residues. Germline V gene sequence: CDR1 SGHRS, CDR2 YFSETQ. The V segment lost 4 bases and the J segment 5 bases; nucleotides outside the gene matches: 6. The CDR3 DNA sequence: TGCGCCAGCAGCAGCTCAGGGGGGCATCAGCCCCAGCATTTT. Protein: CASSSSGGHQPQHF.

The chain couples TRBV10-3 to TRBJ2-7, with TRBD2 matching 7 bases. Looked up from germline, CDR1 is ENHRY and CDR2 is SYGVKD. The CDR3 extends over 14 amino acids. The J segment lost 3 bases and the V segment lost 5 bases, leaving 7 bases of the junction unmatched. The DNA of the CDR3 is TGTGCCATCAGTCGGGCGGGAGAATACTACGAGCAGTACTTC. Its translation: CAISRAGEYYEQYF.

The rearrangement uses TRBV6-5 and TRBJ1-4; D is perhaps TRBD1 (5 bases). The CDR3 runs to 15 residues. V lost 6 bases and J lost 0, with 11 bases in between. CDR1 MNHEY and CDR2 SVGAGI come from the germline V gene. CDR3 protein: CASSPDSSTNEKLFF. The CDR3 bases are TGTGCCAGCAGCCCCGACAGTTCAACTAATGAAAAACTGTTTTTT.

This clone occurred a few times. This chain links TRBV15 with TRBJ1-6; 8 bases map to TRBD1. The CDR3 has 19 amino acids. V gave up 0 bases and J gave up 6 bases; unmatched junction bases: 13. Germline CDR1 LNHNV, CDR2 YYDKDF (reference sequence). DNA for the CDR3: TGTGCCACCAGCAGAGATCTGGCAGGGGGCAACGATGTTAATTCACCCCTCCACTTT. It is translated as CATSRDLAGGNDVNSPLHF.

The chain couples TRBV7-2 to TRBJ2-1; TRBD2 aligns across 8 bases. J lost 2 bases, V lost 5 bases, and 11 bases had no gene match. The CDR3 has 17 residues. CDR1 is SGHTA and CDR2 is FQGNSA in the germline V gene. In DNA, the CDR3 is TGTGCCAGCAGCAATCCCGGACTAGCCCACGCCTACAATGAGCAGTTCTTC. It specifies CASSNPGLAHAYNEQFF.

The genes are TRBV7-2 and TRBJ1-1; 7 bases align to TRBD1. CDR1 and CDR2 (germline): SGHTA, FQGNSA. The ends lost 1 base at V and 4 bases at J; junction bases unmatched: 3. The length of the CDR3 is 14 residues. Written as DNA, the CDR3 is TGTGCCAGCAGCTTAGAAGGGGGCGTCACTGAAGCTTTCTTT. Translated, it gives CASSLEGGVTEAFF.

The chain recombines TRBV24-1 with TRBJ1-5; no reliable D call. The CDR3 covers 15 residues. CDR1 is KGHDR, CDR2 SFDVKD, per germline. V was shortened by 4 bases and J by 6 bases, with 15 bases between the two germline ends. For the CDR3, the DNA is TGTGCCACCAGTGAACGGGAAACGGAATTTCAGCCCCAGCATTTT. Its protein product is CATSERETEFQPQHF.

The chain combines TRBV30 with TRBJ1-1; 7 bases are a match to TRBD1. The CDR3 covers 14 residues. In germline, CDR1 is GTSNPN, CDR2 SVGIG (reference sequence). Unmatched junction bases numbered 10, after V lost 2 bases and J lost 7 bases. This CDR3 reads CAWSWAGGSGEAFF. Written as DNA, the CDR3 is TGTGCCTGGAGTTGGGCAGGGGGTAGCGGTGAAGCTTTCTTT. Filled out from reference TRBV30 and TRBJ1-1, the complete variable domain reads SQTIHQWPATLVQPVGSPLSLECTVEGTSNPNLYWYRQAAGRGLQLLFYSVGIGQISSEVPQNLSASRPQDRQFILSSKKLLLSDSGFYLCAWSWAGGSGEAFFGQGTRLTVV.

The V gene is TRBV6-5, the J gene TRBJ1-6; TRBD1 matches at 7 bases. The CDR3 has 11 residues. From germline, CDR1 is MNHEY and CDR2 SVGAGI. V trimming: 4 bases; J trimming: 14 bases; junction bases outside the gene matches: 2. CDR3 sequence: CASSSGQALHF. The CDR3 DNA reads as TGTGCCAGCAGTTCCGGACAGGCCCTCCACTTT.

The CDR3 DNA is TGTGCCAGCAGCCATCGACAGGGAAGCAATGAGCAGTTCTTC. This encodes CASSHRQGSNEQFF. The rearrangement uses TRBV5-4 and TRBJ2-1; TRBD1 matches at 7 bases. After removal of 4 bases from V and 6 bases from J, the junction contained 7 bases not matched to a gene. Per the germline V gene, CDR1 is SGHNT and CDR2 is YYREEE (reference sequence). This CDR3 comprises 14 residues.

The chain has TRBV7-2 and TRBJ1-1, with D hard to call. V lost 5 bases, J lost 1 base, and 5 bases lay in between. This CDR3 has 12 amino acids. Germline V gene lookup returns CDR1 SGHTA and CDR2 FQGNSA. CDR3 amino acids: CASSLKNTEAFF. The CDR3 region has the DNA TGTGCCAGCAGCCTAAAGAACACTGAAGCTTTCTTT.

The chain employs TRBV24-1 and TRBJ2-1; 7 bases are shared with TRBD1. CDR1 and CDR2 from the germline V gene are KGHDR and SFDVKD. J lost 8 bases, V lost 5 bases, and 8 bases had no gene match. This CDR3 has 14 residues. The CDR3 loop reads CATSGETGRHEQFF. Written as DNA, the CDR3 is TGTGCCACCAGTGGGGAGACAGGGCGGCATGAGCAGTTCTTC.

This rearrangement joins TRBV9 to TRBJ2-7; D is unclear. The CDR3 is made up of 14 amino acids. V gave up 0 bases and J gave up 1 base, with 8 bases separating them. Germline V lookup: CDR1 SGDLS, CDR2 YYNGEE. The CDR3 DNA sequence: TGTGCCAGCAGCGTAGATCTATATTCCTACGAGCAGTACTTC. This translates into CASSVDLYSYEQYF.

This rearrangement joins TRBV7-9 to TRBJ1-1; the D gene is possibly TRBD1 (6 bases). Germline assignment: CDR1 SEHNR and CDR2 FQNEAQ (reference sequence). The CDR3 loop spans 15 amino acids. The V end lost 4 bases, the J end lost 2 bases, and 14 bases lay between the germline ends. This chain's CDR3 is CASSSSTGGNTEAFF. The CDR3 DNA follows: TGTGCCAGCAGCTCATCCACGGGGGGCAACACTGAAGCTTTCTTT. Using reference TRBV7-9 and TRBJ1-1 for the parts outside the CDR3, the full variable domain is DTGVSQNPRHKITKRGQNVTFRCDPISEHNRLYWYRQTLGQGPEFLTYFQNEAQLEKSRLLSDRFSAERPKGSFSTLEIQRTEQGDSAMYLCASSSSTGGNTEAFFGQGTRLTVV.

The genes are TRBV12-3 or TRBV12-4 and TRBJ2-1, with unresolved D. The CDR3 length is 12 residues. V lost 3 bases and J 10 bases, leaving 10 bases between the germline ends. CDR3 in amino acids: CASSFWAEEQFF. DNA of the CDR3: TGTGCCAGCAGTTTTTGGGCAGAGGAGCAGTTCTTC.

The chain couples TRBV2 to TRBJ1-6; D is ambiguous. Trimming removed 3 bases from V and 10 bases from J, with 16 bases in between. Germline assignment: CDR1 SNHLY and CDR2 FYNNEI. This CDR3 spans 15 amino acids. The CDR3 region is CASSDEGRLGSPLHF. The CDR3 nucleotides are TGTGCCAGCAGTGATGAAGGGAGGTTAGGATCACCCCTCCACTTT.

In nucleotides, the CDR3 is TGTGCCAGCAGCTCGGGACAGGTGGGAGTCTATGGCTACACCTTC. Translation: CASSSGQVGVYGYTF. The chain uses TRBV7-2 and TRBJ1-2, with TRBD1 matching over 8 bases. The CDR3 extends over 15 amino acids. Germline values: CDR1 SGHTA, CDR2 FQGNSA. V shed 4 bases, J shed 4 bases, and the junction held 8 bases outside the gene matches.